This paragraph reports one TCR beta chain. Antigen specificity is unknown. This entry is derived from a study of T cell responses to AZD1222 COVID-19 vaccine. The trim removed 2 bases at V and 2 bases at J, leaving 4 bases unmatched. Germline values: CDR1 LGHDT, CDR2 YNNKEL (reference sequence). The CDR3 extends over 16 amino acids. Study-level results: An increase in Spike-specific TCR breadth and depth was observed after two AZD1222 doses. The donor group comprised mostly white British people and more females; the analysis possibly underestimated clonal diversity.

The table came from immunoSEQ multiplex PCR; TCRdb's copy has only in-frame clones and leaves some out. The repertoire holds under 200,000 clones, with around 90% as singletons. This rearrangement joins TRBV3-1 (or the pseudogene TRBV3-2) to TRBJ1-5; 9 nucleotides line up with TRBD1. The sample in question was peripheral blood, obtained on day 0 of MenACWY control vaccination. The clonotype was recovered from an adult in good health. Here the CDR3 DNA reads TGTGCCAGCAGCCAACGACAGGGGGGAGGCAATCAGCCCCAGCATTTT. Encoded protein: CASSQRQGGGNQPQHF.